The entry that follows covers one T cell receptor (beta chain) sequence. V dropped 0 bases and J dropped 2 bases, with 5 bases sitting between them. The CDR3 runs 13 residues. The germline gives CDR1 SNHLY, CDR2 FYNNEI. This specimen belongs to a study of technical replicates of blood from a few donors. Using immunoSEQ multiplex PCR, the repertoire was profiled, and TCRdb retains in-frame clones only, with some absent. The data show about 94,000 clones, 90% to 96% seen once. Sequenced sample: T cells isolated from PBMCs. The receptor was isolated from a human donor in good health. The chain uses TRBV2 and TRBJ2-7; D uncertain. CDR3 coding DNA: TGTGCCAGCAGTGAAGCACTGCCCTACGAGCAGTACTTC. Its protein is CASSEALPYEQYF.